The entry that follows covers one TCR beta chain sequence. The target antigen is unknown. The sample originates from a study of cytomegalovirus exposure and HLA in healthy donors. The wider study: Roughly 180 million T cells yielded 120 million or so unique TCR beta sequences, as an earlier analysis found.

13 Jbeta primers and 60 Vbeta primers were used for the PCR. Libraries were prepared by immunoSEQ multiplex PCR; TCRdb keeps only in-frame clonotypes and omits some of them. The sample contains about 160,000 clones, 60% to 80% of which appear only once. The ends lost 1 base at V and 3 bases at J; junction bases unmatched: 0. CDR1 and CDR2 from the germline V gene are SNHLY and FYNNEI. The CDR3 covers 13 residues. Overall study findings and caveats: The study had only CMV serostatus as immune exposure information. Being indistinguishable, some V segments were excluded, TRBV6-2 and TRBV6-3 among them. As was reported, the classifier diagnosed cytomegalovirus status with high specificity and sensitivity.

Sequencing was done on a sample of PBMCs. This sequence joins TRBV2 and TRBJ2-7; 7 bases line up with TRBD1. The clonotype originates from a man in his 60s in good health and CMV-seronegative. The DNA of the CDR3 is TGTGCCAGCAGTGAAGACAGGGGCTACGAGCAGTACTTC. It codes for CASSEDRGYEQYF.